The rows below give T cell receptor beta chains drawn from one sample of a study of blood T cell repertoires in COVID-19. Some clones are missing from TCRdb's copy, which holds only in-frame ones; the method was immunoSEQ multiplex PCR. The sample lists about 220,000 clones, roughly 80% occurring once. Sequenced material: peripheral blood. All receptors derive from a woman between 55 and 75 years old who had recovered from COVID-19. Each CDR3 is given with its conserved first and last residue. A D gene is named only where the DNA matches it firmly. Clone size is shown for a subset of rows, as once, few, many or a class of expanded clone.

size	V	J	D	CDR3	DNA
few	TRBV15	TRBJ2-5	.	CATSRPNEETQYF	TGTGCCACCAGCAGGCCTAACGAAGAGACCCAGTACTTC
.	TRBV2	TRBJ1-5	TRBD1	CASSSDRQGYQPQHF	TGTGCCAGCAGCTCGGACAGGCAAGGTTATCAGCCCCAGCATTTT
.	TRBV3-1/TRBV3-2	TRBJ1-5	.	CASSQGEAQHF	TGTGCCAGCAGCCAAGGAGAGGCCCAGCATTTT
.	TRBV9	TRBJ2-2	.	CASTPSRGNTGELFF	TGTGCCAGCACCCCTAGTAGAGGGAACACCGGGGAGCTGTTTTTT
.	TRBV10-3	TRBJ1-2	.	CAILEEAIYGYTF	TGTGCCATCCTGGAGGAGGCGATCTATGGCTACACCTTC
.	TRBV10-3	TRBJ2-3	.	CAISESAGTGSLSTDTQYF	TGTGCCATCAGTGAGTCCGCGGGAACGGGTAGCTTAAGCACAGATACGCAGTATTTT
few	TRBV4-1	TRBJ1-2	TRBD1	CASSQPRTGIRGYTF	TGCGCCAGCAGCCAACCAAGGACAGGAATACGTGGCTACACCTTC
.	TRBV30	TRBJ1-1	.	CAWSVHGSTEAFF	TGTGCCTGGAGTGTACATGGGAGCACTGAAGCTTTCTTT
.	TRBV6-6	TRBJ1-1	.	CASNTGGEAFF	TGTGCCAGCAACACGGGAGGTGAAGCTTTCTTT
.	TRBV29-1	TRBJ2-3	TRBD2	CSVTSGGGTDTQYF	TGCAGCGTTACTAGCGGGGGGGGGACAGATACGCAGTATTTT
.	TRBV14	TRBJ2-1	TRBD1	CASSLEPGGEQFF	TGTGCCAGCAGCCTCGAACCAGGGGGTGAGCAGTTCTTC
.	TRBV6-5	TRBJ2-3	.	CASSYGRGPRDTQYF	TGTGCCAGCAGTTACGGGCGGGGGCCTAGGGATACGCAGTATTTT
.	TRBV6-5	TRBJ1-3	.	CASGRQAGNTIYF	TGTGCCAGCGGGAGACAGGCAGGAAACACCATATATTTT
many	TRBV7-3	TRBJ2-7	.	CASSRDRDYEQYF	TGTGCCAGCAGCCGCGACAGAGACTACGAGCAGTACTTC
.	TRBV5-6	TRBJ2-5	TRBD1	CASSSTAGQGIETQYF	TGTGCCAGCAGCTCAACAGCGGGACAGGGGATCGAGACCCAGTACTTC
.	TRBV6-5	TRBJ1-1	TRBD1	CASTRTGGGTEAFF	TGTGCCAGCACTAGGACAGGGGGCGGAACTGAAGCTTTCTTT
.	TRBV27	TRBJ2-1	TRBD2	CASSLSTSGGAKFF	TGTGCCAGCAGTTTATCGACTAGCGGGGGGGCCAAGTTCTTC
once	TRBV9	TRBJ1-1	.	CASSQGSVTEAFF	TGTGCCAGCAGTCAGGGTTCGGTCACTGAAGCTTTCTTT
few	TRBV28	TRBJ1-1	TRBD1	CASRTTGTGGENTEAFF	TGTGCCAGCAGGACCACCGGGACAGGGGGCGAGAACACTGAAGCTTTCTTT
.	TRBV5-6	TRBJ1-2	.	CASSLLDGTGNYGYTF	TGTGCCAGCAGCTTGTTGGATGGAACAGGGAACTATGGCTACACCTTC
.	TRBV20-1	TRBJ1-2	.	CSASFQGTNYGYTF	TGCAGTGCTAGTTTTCAGGGTACTAACTATGGCTACACCTTC
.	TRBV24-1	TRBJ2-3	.	CATSDAQGPGDTQYF	TGTGCCACCAGTGATGCACAGGGCCCAGGAGATACGCAGTATTTT
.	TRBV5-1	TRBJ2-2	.	CASSASNRDGELFF	TGCGCCAGCAGCGCTTCTAACAGGGACGGGGAGCTGTTTTTT
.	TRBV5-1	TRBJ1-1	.	CASSFRGTTEAFF	TGCGCCAGCAGCTTTCGGGGGACCACTGAAGCTTTCTTT
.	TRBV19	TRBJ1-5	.	CASSGVGTWVGRNQPQHF	TGTGCCAGTAGTGGGGTGGGGACTTGGGTCGGCAGGAATCAGCCCCAGCATTTT
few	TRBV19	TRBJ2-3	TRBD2	CASSLAGGSTDTQYF	TGTGCCAGTAGTCTAGCGGGGGGGAGCACAGATACGCAGTATTTT
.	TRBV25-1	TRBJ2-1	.	CASREGEQFF	TGTGCCAGCAGGGAGGGAGAGCAGTTCTTC
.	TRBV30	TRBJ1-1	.	CAQSTSLNTEAFF	TGTGCCCAATCGACATCCCTGAACACTGAAGCTTTCTTT
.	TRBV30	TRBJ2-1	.	CAWSVQRASSYNEQFF	TGTGCCTGGAGTGTACAGCGGGCGAGCTCCTACAATGAGCAGTTCTTC
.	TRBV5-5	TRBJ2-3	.	CASSLPQGGARSDTQYF	TGTGCCAGCAGCTTGCCTCAAGGGGGGGCGAGGTCAGATACGCAGTATTTT
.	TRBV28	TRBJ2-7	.	CASRGRPYEQYF	TGTGCCAGCAGGGGGCGCCCCTACGAGCAGTACTTC
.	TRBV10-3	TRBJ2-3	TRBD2	CAISELAGATDTQYF	TGTGCCATCAGTGAACTAGCGGGGGCCACAGATACGCAGTATTTT
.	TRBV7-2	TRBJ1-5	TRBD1	CASSPMGQYSNQPQHF	TGTGCCAGCAGCCCAATGGGACAGTATAGCAATCAGCCCCAGCATTTT
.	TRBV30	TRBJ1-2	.	CAWSVAGGYTF	TGTGCCTGGAGTGTAGCCGGGGGCTACACCTTC
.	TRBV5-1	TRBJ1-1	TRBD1	CASSLAEGAGTEAFF	TGCGCCAGCAGCTTGGCTGAGGGGGCTGGCACTGAAGCTTTCTTT
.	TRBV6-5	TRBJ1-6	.	CASSPENSPLHF	TGTGCCAGCAGTCCCGAGAATTCACCCCTCCACTTT
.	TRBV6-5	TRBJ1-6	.	CASSRDSYNSPLHF	TGTGCCAGCAGCAGAGACAGCTATAATTCACCCCTCCACTTT
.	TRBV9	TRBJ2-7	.	CASSVGTSPEQYF	TGTGCCAGCAGCGTAGGAACTAGCCCCGAGCAGTACTTC
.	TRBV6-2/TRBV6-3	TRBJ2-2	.	CASSYPQGRAGELFF	TGTGCCAGCAGTTACCCGCAGGGGCGAGCCGGGGAGCTGTTTTTT
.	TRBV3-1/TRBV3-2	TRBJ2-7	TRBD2	CASSQWGLAGLFSSYEQYF	TGTGCCAGCAGCCAGTGGGGACTAGCGGGGCTATTCAGCTCCTACGAGCAGTACTTC
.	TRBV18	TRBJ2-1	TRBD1	CASSPPGQGYNEQFF	TGTGCCAGCTCACCACCGGGACAGGGATACAATGAGCAGTTCTTC
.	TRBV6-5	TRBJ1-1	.	CASRKDRGAFF	TGTGCCAGCAGAAAAGATCGCGGAGCTTTCTTT